What follows are 20 T cell receptor beta chains derived from one specimen sequenced in a study of OX40 agonist ivuxolimab in advanced cancers. The library was generated by the immunoSEQ multiplex PCR assay. TCRdb obtained this table from immuneACCESS and retained in-frame rearrangements with V and J assigned. These tables miss some clones; where compared with another copy, unresolved V genes account for less than half of the shortfall, and the remainder is unexplained. The sample profile shows roughly 60,000 clones; approximately 94% of them were found once. In total, the top ten clones hold around 20% of the sample. The sequences come from CD4+ or CD8+ T cells sorted from blood, collected in a trial of the OX40 agonist ivuxolimab. The origin of the receptors is an adult with an advanced solid tumor such as melanoma, head and neck, liver or kidney cancer.

This clone was counted once. J is TRBJ2-3 and V is TRBV6-6; maybe TRBD2 (6 bases). Trimming removed 6 bases from V and 6 bases from J, with 13 bases in between. CDR3 length: 13 residues. Germline lookup yields CDR1 MNHNY and CDR2 SVGAGI (reference sequence). The CDR3 spells CASSTSSGDTQYF. In DNA form, the CDR3 reads TGTGCCAGCAGCACTAGCTCTGGCGATACGCAGTATTTT.

A word on this clone: The junction does not match germline at one end; this may be a read error. This chain uses TRBV6-6 with TRBJ2-5; no clear D gene. There are 14 residues in the CDR3. Per germline, CDR1 MNHNY and CDR2 SVGAGI (reference sequence). The CDR3: CSSSQHSPPETQYF. The CDR3 DNA reads as TGTTCCAGCAGCCAACACAGCCCTCCAGAGACCCAGTACTTC.

V and J are TRBV5-6 and TRBJ2-7, with D tentatively TRBD1 (6 bases). V was shortened by 0 bases and J by 1 base, with 11 bases between the two germline ends. The germline V gene encodes CDR1 SGHDT and CDR2 YYEEEE. CDR3 length: 15 amino acids. The CDR3 nucleotides are TGTGCCAGCAGCTTGGTAGGGGGACGGTCCTACGAGCAGTACTTC. This sequence encodes CASSLVGGRSYEQYF.

The chain joins TRBV2 to TRBJ1-5; D is undetermined. The V end was cut by 3 bases, the J end by 8 bases, with 17 bases between. There are 15 residues in the CDR3. CDR1 SNHLY and CDR2 FYNNEI come from the germline V gene. In DNA, the CDR3 is TGTGCCAGCAGTGACTTAGGCACCTCCGGGGAGCCCCAGCATTTT. Protein: CASSDLGTSGEPQHF.

This chain joins TRBV6-1 and TRBJ1-2, with 8 bases fitting TRBD1. The CDR3 spans 13 residues. Germline V gene sequence: CDR1 MNHNS, CDR2 SASEGT. In DNA form, the CDR3 reads TGTGGGCTCGGGACAGGTTCTAACTATGGCTACACCTTC. Its protein is CGLGTGSNYGYTF.

This rearrangement joins TRBV18 to TRBJ2-7; D is tentatively TRBD1 or TRBD2 (6 bases each). The CDR3 has 14 amino acids. Germline V gene lookup returns CDR1 KGHSH and CDR2 LQKENI. V gave up 2 bases and J gave up 3 bases, with 11 bases separating them. CDR3 sequence (DNA): TGTGCCAGCTCACCAGAGGGGGGCCGCTACGAGCAGTACTTC. It specifies CASSPEGGRYEQYF. Supplemented by reference TRBV18 and TRBJ2-7, the full variable domain reads NAGVMQNPRHLVRRRGQEARLRCSPMKGHSHVYWYRQLPEEGLKFMVYLQKENIIDESGMPKERFSAEFPKEGPSILRIQQVVRGDSAAYFCASSPEGGRYEQYFGPGTRLTVT.

This sequence joins TRBV7-9 and TRBJ1-1; no definite D call. The CDR3 loop spans 15 amino acids. V was pared by 5 bases and J by 1 base, with 14 bases between. Germline CDR1 and CDR2: SEHNR and FQNEAQ (reference sequence). The CDR3 loop reads CASSIRSFQNTEAFF. For the CDR3, the DNA is TGTGCCAGCAGCATAAGATCATTCCAGAACACTGAAGCTTTCTTT.

This sequence joins TRBV6-4 and TRBJ2-1, with TRBD2 matching over 14 bases. This CDR3 has 13 amino acids. Per germline, CDR1 MRHNA and CDR2 SNTAGT. With V trimmed by 9 bases and J by 10 bases, 5 bases remained unmatched. DNA of the CDR3: TGTGCCAGGGGGACTAGCGGGAGTTCCGAGCAGTTCTTC. This encodes CARGTSGSSEQFF.

This clone was observed once. Other DNA sequences in the same sample also yield this CDR3. This chain joins TRBV5-1 and TRBJ2-3, with 7 bases matching TRBD2. The CDR3 spans 15 residues. Per germline, CDR1 SGHRS and CDR2 YFSETQ. Unmatched junction bases numbered 3, after V lost 0 bases and J lost 2 bases. CDR3 sequence: CASSLAAGDTDTQYF. The CDR3 DNA follows: TGCGCCAGCAGCTTGGCCGCGGGGGACACAGATACGCAGTATTTT.

This clone was recorded once. The rearrangement joins TRBV5-6 to TRBJ1-4; 10 bases line up with TRBD1. V lost 2 bases to trimming and J lost 7 bases; unmatched junction nucleotides: 8. The CDR3 runs 16 residues. Germline V gene lookup returns CDR1 SGHDT and CDR2 YYEEEE. The CDR3 sequence: CASSFFSGTGVEKLFF. In DNA, the CDR3 is TGTGCCAGCAGCTTCTTTTCCGGGACAGGGGTTGAAAAACTGTTTTTT.

The chain carries TRBV11-2 and TRBJ2-3, with a tentative D call TRBD2 (6 bases). Germline V gene sequence: CDR1 SGHAT, CDR2 FQNNGV. The length of the CDR3 is 18 residues. V lost 0 bases to trimming and J lost 0 bases, with 16 bases between them. The CDR3 here is CASSLDPVKGTSTDTQYF. The CDR3 bases are TGTGCCAGCAGCTTAGATCCCGTGAAAGGGACTAGCACAGATACGCAGTATTTT. The full variable domain, completed using reference TRBV11-2 and TRBJ2-3, is EAGVAQSPRYKIIEKRQSVAFWCNPISGHATLYWYQQILGQGPKLLIQFQNNGVVDDSQLPKDRFSAERLKGVDSTLKIQPAKLEDSAVYLCASSLDPVKGTSTDTQYFGPGTRLTVL.

The rearrangement links TRBV15 to TRBJ2-2; weak D call: TRBD2 (6 bases). Germline V CDR1 and CDR2: LNHNV, YYDKDF (reference sequence). CDR3 size: 18 residues. Trimming took 8 bases from V and 4 from J, leaving 26 bases between them. CDR3 region: CATEDTLGTPSGTGELFF. The CDR3 nucleotides read TGTGCCACCGAGGATACCCTGGGGACTCCCTCAGGCACCGGGGAGCTGTTTTTT.

The V call is TRBV28, the J call TRBJ2-7; 7 bases line up with TRBD2. The trim removed 8 bases at V and 5 bases at J, leaving 12 bases unmatched. Germline V gene data show CDR1 as MDHEN and CDR2 as SYDVKM. This CDR3 region has 14 residues. CDR3 in amino acids: CASSVLGEGHEQYF. CDR3 nucleotide sequence: TGTGCCAGCTCGGTGTTAGGGGAGGGCCACGAGCAGTACTTC.

J is TRBJ2-1 and V is TRBV5-1; perhaps TRBD1 as D (6 bases). The CDR3 sequence is 14 residues long. The V end lost 4 bases, the J end lost 8 bases, and 16 bases lay between the germline ends. Germline V gives CDR1 SGHRS, CDR2 YFSETQ. CDR3 DNA sequence: TGCGCCAGCAGCAGGTACGTCAGGGGAGATGAGCAGTTCTTC. Amino acids: CASSRYVRGDEQFF. Based on the CDR3 plus reference TRBV5-1 and TRBJ2-1, the full variable domain is KAGVTQTPRYLIKTRGQQVTLSCSPISGHRSVSWYQQTPGQGLQFLFEYFSETQRNKGNFPGRFSGRQFSNSRSEMNVSTLELGDSALYLCASSRYVRGDEQFFGPGTRLTVL.

The chain links TRBV7-9 to TRBJ2-5, with TRBD2 matching over 7 bases. The trim removed 5 bases at V and 2 bases at J, leaving 5 bases unmatched. The length of the CDR3 is 14 residues. Germline V CDR1 and CDR2: SEHNR, FQNEAQ (reference sequence). CDR3 residues: CASSPLAVQETQYF. CDR3 coding DNA: TGTGCCAGCAGCCCCCTAGCGGTACAAGAGACCCAGTACTTC.

The chain links TRBV9 to TRBJ2-2, with D tentatively TRBD1 (5 bases). This CDR3 spans 15 amino acids. V was clipped by 1 base and J by 2 bases, with 9 bases between them. CDR1 and CDR2 from the germline V gene are SGDLS and YYNGEE. The CDR3 region is CASSVSGSNTGELFF. CDR3 DNA: TGTGCCAGCAGCGTATCAGGGTCAAACACCGGGGAGCTGTTTTTT.

This chain connects TRBV4-1 to TRBJ1-5; 7 nucleotides line up with TRBD1. The germline V gene encodes CDR1 MGHRA and CDR2 YSYEKL. With 3 bases clipped from V and 6 bases from J, the junction kept 8 bases outside the gene matches. The CDR3 contains 15 residues. CDR3 region: CASSHVQGSGQPQHF. The CDR3 DNA reads as TGCGCCAGCAGCCACGTACAGGGGTCAGGTCAGCCCCAGCATTTT.

This chain joins TRBV6-5 and TRBJ1-2; D is unresolved. V lost 0 bases and J 8 bases, leaving 19 bases between the germline ends. The CDR3 runs to 16 residues. CDR1 is MNHEY, CDR2 SVGAGI, per germline. For the CDR3, the DNA is TGTGCCAGCAGTTACTCGATCCAGCCCAATCGGGTCGGCTACACCTTC. It is translated as CASSYSIQPNRVGYTF.

The rearrangement uses TRBV6-4 and TRBJ2-1, with a weak D call TRBD1 (5 bases). With 0 bases removed from V and 5 bases from J, the gap between germline ends came to 8 bases. Germline V gene lookup returns CDR1 MRHNA and CDR2 SNTAGT. This CDR3 is 14 amino acids long. The CDR3 DNA sequence: TGTGCCAGCAGTGACTCAACAGGCGACAATGAGCAGTTCTTC. Its protein product is CASSDSTGDNEQFF.

The V gene is TRBV28, the J gene TRBJ2-5; D is perhaps TRBD2 (5 bases). This CDR3 comprises 15 residues. Germline assignment: CDR1 MDHEN and CDR2 SYDVKM. Trimming took off 4 bases at V and 0 bases at J, with 12 bases between the two ends. This CDR3 is CASSYSAAYQETQYF. CDR3 nucleotide sequence: TGTGCCAGCAGTTATTCAGCGGCGTACCAAGAGACCCAGTACTTC.